Presented here are 21 T cell receptor beta chains from one specimen sequenced in a study of T cell changes during pregnancy in multiple sclerosis. TCRdb's table, derived via immunoSEQ multiplex PCR, lists solely in-frame clones and lacks some. Among around 50,000 clones listed, around 90% were seen once. Sequencing was performed on CD4+ T cells from peripheral blood mononuclear cells, taken after pregnancy. These receptors were collected from a female donor in good health, enrolled as a control in a pregnancy study.

The genes are TRBV18 and TRBJ1-1, with D perhaps matching TRBD1 (6 bases). The CDR3 contains 15 residues. Germline V CDR1 and CDR2: KGHSH, LQKENI. Trimming removed 2 bases from V and 2 bases from J, with 12 bases in between. CDR3 nucleotides: TGTGCCAGCTCACCAATGGCAGGGGACAACACTGAAGCTTTCTTT. Protein product: CASSPMAGDNTEAFF.

Here the CDR3 DNA reads TGTGCCAGCAGCTTAAGGGGCACTAGCCAGTCGACCGGGGAGCTGTTTTTT. Amino acid sequence: CASSLRGTSQSTGELFF. The chain links TRBV7-8 to TRBJ2-2; D is possibly TRBD2 (6 bases). Germline V gene sequence: CDR1 SGHVS, CDR2 FQNEAQ. The CDR3 totals 17 residues. Trimming shortened V by 2 bases and J by 5 bases, and 18 bases separated the two germline ends.

This chain uses TRBV6-5 with TRBJ1-2; 9 bases align to TRBD1. The CDR3 is made up of 14 amino acids. Germline CDR1 and CDR2: MNHEY and SVGAGI. The junction had 9 bases not matched to a gene; V was cut back by 5 bases and J by 8 bases. The CDR3 spells CASSQGQGSSGYTF. CDR3 DNA sequence: TGTGCCAGCAGTCAGGGACAGGGTTCCTCCGGCTACACCTTC.

The chain recombines TRBV5-1 with TRBJ2-2, with 9 bases aligning to TRBD2. The germline V gene has CDR1 SGHRS and CDR2 YFSETQ. CDR3 length: 15 amino acids. J was trimmed by 7 bases and V by 0 bases; bases with no gene match: 4. CDR3 protein: CASSLDSGSSGELFF. The CDR3 DNA reads as TGCGCCAGCAGCTTGGATAGCGGGAGTAGCGGGGAGCTGTTTTTT.

The chain has TRBV2 and TRBJ1-4; possible D gene TRBD1, 5 bases. Germline V gives CDR1 SNHLY, CDR2 FYNNEI. The CDR3 sequence is 14 residues long. The ends were cut back, 3 bases at V and 6 bases at J, with 11 bases in the middle. Here the CDR3 reads CASSESRGYEKLFF. CDR3 sequence (DNA): TGTGCCAGCAGTGAGTCCCGGGGGTATGAAAAACTGTTTTTT.

The chain links TRBV27 to TRBJ2-1; D unresolved. Per germline, CDR1 MNHEY and CDR2 SMNVEV (reference sequence). Trimming shortened V by 6 bases and J by 7 bases, and 16 bases separated the two germline ends. The CDR3 consists of 14 residues. The DNA of the CDR3 is TGTGCCAGCAGCCCTCGGTCGTTGAGTAATGAGCAGTTCTTC. Encoded protein: CASSPRSLSNEQFF.

This chain joins TRBV2 and TRBJ1-1, with D unclear. Germline V gene sequence: CDR1 SNHLY, CDR2 FYNNEI. The CDR3 is made up of 15 amino acids. V lost 6 bases, J lost 0 bases, and 14 bases lay in between. The CDR3 region has the DNA TGTGCCAGCAGGGGAGGAGTCCTACTGAACACTGAAGCTTTCTTT. Translating it yields CASRGGVLLNTEAFF.

The chain employs TRBV21-1 and TRBJ1-1; the table's D call TRBD1 went unverified against the DNA. TRBV21-1 is a documented pseudogene. This CDR3 spans 15 amino acids. CDR3 amino acids: CASRLRTATGTEAFF. CDR3 nucleotides: TGTGCCAGCAGGCTCAGGACAGCTACGGGGACGGAAGCTTTCTTT.

In DNA, the CDR3 is TGTGCCAGCAGACCCAGGACAGGGGGCTTAGGAGGCTACACCTTC. Amino acids: CASRPRTGGLGGYTF. This sequence joins TRBV7-8 and TRBJ1-2; 11 positions agree with TRBD1. The CDR3 extends over 15 amino acids. The germline V gene encodes CDR1 SGHVS and CDR2 FQNEAQ. J was trimmed by 8 bases and V by 6 bases; bases with no gene match: 11.

This chain joins TRBV27 and TRBJ2-5; D call uncertain. V shed 5 bases and J shed 5 bases, with 15 bases lying between them. This CDR3 comprises 14 residues. The germline CDR1 and CDR2 sequences are MNHEY and SMNVEV (reference sequence). The DNA of the CDR3 is TGTGCCAGCAGTCTCACTCCATCCCGTGAGACCCAGTACTTC. It translates to CASSLTPSRETQYF.

This chain joins TRBV4-1 and TRBJ1-2; D perhaps matches TRBD1 (6 bases). The CDR3 covers 13 residues. Trimming removed 5 bases from V and 2 bases from J, with 9 bases in between. CDR1 and CDR2 from the germline V gene are MGHRA and YSYEKL. The DNA of the CDR3 is TGCGCCAGCAGCAGAACAGGGAACTATGGCTACACCTTC. This gives the protein CASSRTGNYGYTF.

In regard to this clone: One end of the junction is discordant with germline, which a read error may explain. The chain combines TRBV7-7 with TRBJ2-1, with D uncertain. The CDR3 runs to 13 residues. From germline, CDR1 is SSHAT and CDR2 FNYEAQ (reference sequence). The CDR3 nucleotides are TGTGCTAGCAGCTTAGCCTCAGGTGTCCAGCAGTTCTTC. Translation: CASSLASGVQQFF.

The chain joins TRBV5-1 to TRBJ2-7; TRBD1 aligns across 11 bases. Per germline, CDR1 SGHRS and CDR2 YFSETQ. This CDR3 contains 15 residues. Unmatched junction bases numbered 6, after V lost 3 bases and J lost 4 bases. The CDR3 sequence: CASSSRTGGAYEQYF. The CDR3 DNA reads as TGCGCCAGCAGCTCCCGGACAGGGGGCGCGTACGAGCAGTACTTC.

This clone was seen only once. This specimen includes other DNA sequences encoding the same CDR3. The gene calls are TRBV19 and TRBJ1-5; D may be TRBD1 (6 bases). The ends were cut back, 4 bases at V and 0 bases at J, with 19 bases in the middle. The CDR3 is 18 amino acids. CDR1 LNHDA and CDR2 SQIVND come from the germline V gene (reference sequence). The DNA for the CDR3 is TGTGCCAGTAGTACCGCCGAGTCAGGGGTCTATAGCAATCAGCCCCAGCATTTT. It specifies CASSTAESGVYSNQPQHF.

This chain joins TRBV2 and TRBJ1-5; TRBD1 is a possible D gene (6 bases). The CDR3 length is 16 residues. Trimming cost V 4 bases and J 6 bases, with 19 bases left between them. CDR1 and CDR2 (germline): SNHLY, FYNNEI. DNA for the CDR3: TGTGCCAGCAGTGGGGGGGGCGCCGGACGGAGTCAGCCCCAGCATTTT. As protein: CASSGGGAGRSQPQHF.

The CDR3 DNA reads TGTGCCAGCAGTGAGACCCGGGAGCAGGGGCAGTTCTTC. The encoded protein is CASSETREQGQFF. This sequence joins TRBV2 and TRBJ2-1; possible D gene TRBD2, 6 bases. The V gene lost 3 bases and the J gene lost 12 bases, with 15 bases spanning the gap. Per germline, CDR1 SNHLY and CDR2 FYNNEI. This CDR3 comprises 13 residues.

In its sample, this clone ranks as medium-sized. The chain couples TRBV18 to TRBJ2-7, with D possibly TRBD1 on 6 matching bases. The germline gives CDR1 KGHSH, CDR2 LQKENI. The CDR3 contains 13 residues. V dropped 3 bases and J dropped 7 bases, with 13 bases sitting between them. CDR3 region: CASSPLPGVEQYF. In DNA form, the CDR3 reads TGTGCCAGCTCACCCTTACCAGGGGTTGAGCAGTACTTC.

This clone is a singleton in its sample. V and J are TRBV5-4 and TRBJ1-5; D gene uncertain. The CDR3 length is 13 residues. Trimming left V 0 bases short and J 5 bases short, with 6 bases between. In germline, CDR1 is SGHNT, CDR2 YYREEE (reference sequence). The CDR3 region has the DNA TGTGCCAGCAGCTTGGGAGCTGATCAGCCCCAGCATTTT. Encoded protein: CASSLGADQPQHF. Variable domain in full (rest from reference TRBV5-4 and TRBJ1-5): ETGVTQSPTHLIKTRGQQVTLRCSSQSGHNTVSWYQQALGQGPQFIFQYYREEENGRGNFPPRFSGLQFPNYSSELNVNALELDDSALYLCASSLGADQPQHFGDGTRLSIL.

This clone was counted between two and nine times. The DNA of the CDR3 is TGTGCCAGCTTCACCGATCAGGGAAATGGCTACACCTTC. It yields the protein CASFTDQGNGYTF. This chain connects TRBV19 to TRBJ1-2; the D gene is possibly TRBD1 (5 bases). This CDR3 region has 13 residues. Germline V lookup: CDR1 LNHDA, CDR2 SQIVND (reference sequence). V lost 9 bases and J 6 bases, leaving 17 bases between the germline ends.

Of note for this clone: Other DNA sequences in this sample translate to the same CDR3. The chain joins TRBV27 to TRBJ2-7; 9 bases fit TRBD2. Germline CDR1 is MNHEY and CDR2 is SMNVEV (reference sequence). This CDR3 is 14 amino acids long. With V trimmed by 2 bases and J by 2 bases, 1 base remained unmatched. Here the CDR3 DNA reads TGTGCCAGCAGTTTAGCGGGAGGGCCCTACGAGCAGTACTTC. Translated, it gives CASSLAGGPYEQYF.

The chain combines TRBV5-8 with TRBJ2-5, with 8 bases identical to TRBD2. There are 15 residues in the CDR3. Germline-derived CDR1 and CDR2 are SGHTS and YDEGEE. Germline trimming cut 4 bases from V and 4 bases from J; bases unmatched to any gene: 9. CDR3 residues: CASSPSGSRSETQYF. DNA for the CDR3: TGTGCCAGCAGCCCCAGCGGGAGTAGATCAGAGACCCAGTACTTC. The whole variable domain, remainder taken from reference TRBV5-8 and TRBJ2-5, is EAGVTQSPTHLIKTRGQQATLRCSPISGHTSVYWYQQALGLGLQFLLWYDEGEERNRGNFPPRFSGRQFPNYSSELNVNALELEDSALYLCASSPSGSRSETQYFGPGTRLLVL.